This T cell receptor beta chain was captured by sequencing in a study of OX40 agonist ivuxolimab in advanced cancers. For the study at large: Every patient in dose escalation had hepatocellular carcinoma, melanoma, renal cell or head and neck cancer. Findings of the study overall: Also present in some nonresponders was a low level of normalized T-cell clonal expansion. Expanded peripheral T cell antigen specificity was not determined.

The method was immunoSEQ multiplex PCR; TCRdb's version includes in-frame clones alone and lacks a portion of them. The sample records some 90,000 clones, about 90% being singletons. The CDR3 length is 14 residues. CDR1 is LNHDA and CDR2 is SQIVND in the germline V gene (reference sequence). The ends lost 6 bases at V and 2 bases at J; junction bases unmatched: 4. As concerns this clone: The target antigen is unknown.

The TCR comes from an adult with an advanced solid tumor such as melanoma, head and neck, liver or kidney cancer. The chain employs TRBV19 and TRBJ2-3; 8 nucleotides agree with TRBD1. This sample comprised CD4+ or CD8+ T cells sorted from blood, obtained in a trial of the OX40 agonist ivuxolimab. The CDR3 DNA follows: TGTGCCAGTAGCCGGGACAGGAACACAGATACGCAGTATTTT. This codes for CASSRDRNTDTQYF. The entire variable domain, with the rest obtained from reference TRBV19 and TRBJ2-3, is as follows: DGGITQSPKYLFRKEGQNVTLSCEQNLNHDAMYWYRQDPGQGLRLIYYSQIVNDFQKGDIAEGYSVSREKKESFPLTVTSAQKNPTAFYLCASSRDRNTDTQYFGPGTRLTVL.